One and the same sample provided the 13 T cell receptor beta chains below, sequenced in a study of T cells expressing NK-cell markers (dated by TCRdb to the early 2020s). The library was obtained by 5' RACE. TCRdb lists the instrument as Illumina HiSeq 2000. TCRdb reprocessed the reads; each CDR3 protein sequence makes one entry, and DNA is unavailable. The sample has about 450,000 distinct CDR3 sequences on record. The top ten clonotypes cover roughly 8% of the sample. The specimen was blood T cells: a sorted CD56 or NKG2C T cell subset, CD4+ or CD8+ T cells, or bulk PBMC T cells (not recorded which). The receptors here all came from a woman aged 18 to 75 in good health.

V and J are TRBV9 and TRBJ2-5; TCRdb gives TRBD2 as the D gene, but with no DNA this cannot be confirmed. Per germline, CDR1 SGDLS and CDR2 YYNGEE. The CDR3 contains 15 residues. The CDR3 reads CASSWSGRPKETQYF.

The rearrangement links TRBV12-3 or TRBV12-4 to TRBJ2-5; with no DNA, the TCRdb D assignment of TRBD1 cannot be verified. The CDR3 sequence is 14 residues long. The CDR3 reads CASSSFDRQETQYF.

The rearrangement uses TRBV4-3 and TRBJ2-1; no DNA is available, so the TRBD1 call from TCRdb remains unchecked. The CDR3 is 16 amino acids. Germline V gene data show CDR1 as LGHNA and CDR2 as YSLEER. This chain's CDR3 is CASSQEPGRTHNEQFF.

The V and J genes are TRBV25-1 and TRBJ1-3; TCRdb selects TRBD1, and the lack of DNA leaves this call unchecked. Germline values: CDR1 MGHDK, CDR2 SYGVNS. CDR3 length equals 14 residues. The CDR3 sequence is CASSDTTVGNTIYF. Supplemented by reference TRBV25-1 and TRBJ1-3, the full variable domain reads EADIYQTPRYLVIGTGKKITLECSQTMGHDKMYWYQQDPGMELHLIHYSYGVNSTEKGDLSSESTVSRIRTEHFPLTLESARPSHTSQYLCASSDTTVGNTIYFGEGSWLTVV.

The CDR3 sequence: CSAPRGTGGREQYF. The chain employs TRBV20-1 and TRBJ2-7; TCRdb's D call of TRBD1 is untestable without DNA. Germline V gene data show CDR1 as DFQATT and CDR2 as SNEGSKA (reference sequence). This CDR3 has 14 amino acids.

CDR3 protein: CASSRVGAGEDNEQFF. V is TRBV11-2 and J is TRBJ2-1; TCRdb lists TRBD2, though no DNA is available to test this call. The CDR3 is 16 amino acids. Germline CDR1 reads SGHAT; CDR2 reads FQNNGV.

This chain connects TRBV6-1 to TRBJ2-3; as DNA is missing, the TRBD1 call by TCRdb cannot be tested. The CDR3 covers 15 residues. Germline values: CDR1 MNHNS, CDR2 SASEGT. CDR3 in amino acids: CASRDRGHWGDTQYF.

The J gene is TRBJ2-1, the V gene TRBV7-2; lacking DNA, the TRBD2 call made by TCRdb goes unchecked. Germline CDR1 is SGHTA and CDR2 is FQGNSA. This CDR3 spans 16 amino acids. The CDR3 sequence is CASSLSRTSGGNEQFF. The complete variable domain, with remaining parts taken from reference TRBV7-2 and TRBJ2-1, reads GAGVSQSPSNKVTEKGKDVELRCDPISGHTALYWYRQSLGQGLEFLIYFQGNSAPDKSGLPSDRFSAERTGGSVSTLTIQRTQQEDSAVYLCASSLSRTSGGNEQFFGPGTRLTVL.

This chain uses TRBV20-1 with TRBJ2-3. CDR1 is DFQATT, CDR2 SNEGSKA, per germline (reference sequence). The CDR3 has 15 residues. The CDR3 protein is CSAKSLAGNVRTQYF.

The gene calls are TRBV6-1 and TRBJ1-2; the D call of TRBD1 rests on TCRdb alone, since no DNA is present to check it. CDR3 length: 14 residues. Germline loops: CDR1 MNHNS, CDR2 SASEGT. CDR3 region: CASSPQGGKYGYTF.

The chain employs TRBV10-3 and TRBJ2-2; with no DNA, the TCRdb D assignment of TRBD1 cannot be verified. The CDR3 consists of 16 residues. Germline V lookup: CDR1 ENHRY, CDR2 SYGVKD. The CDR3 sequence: CATGSRQGYKSGELFF.

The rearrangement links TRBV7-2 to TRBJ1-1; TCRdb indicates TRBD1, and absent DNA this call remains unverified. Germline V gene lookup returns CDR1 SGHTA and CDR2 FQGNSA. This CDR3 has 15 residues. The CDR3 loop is CASSLVLGRATEAFF.

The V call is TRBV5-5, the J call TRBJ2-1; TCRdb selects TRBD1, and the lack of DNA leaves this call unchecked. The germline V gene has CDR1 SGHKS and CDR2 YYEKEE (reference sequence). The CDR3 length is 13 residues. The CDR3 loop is CASSWAQGHEQFF.